This is a list of T cell receptor beta chains from one sample in a study of cytomegalovirus exposure and HLA in healthy donors. The data were produced by immunoSEQ multiplex PCR, yet TCRdb's version contains in-frame clones alone and is incomplete. Among some 60,000 clones listed, about 81% were seen once. Material for sequencing was PBMCs. These receptors originate from a woman aged 25 to 39 in good health and CMV-seronegative. CDR3s include the opening cysteine and the closing phenylalanine or tryptophan. A D gene is named only where the DNA matches it firmly. Size values are once, few and many counts, or a class for expanded clones, and some rows have none.

D | J | size | V | DNA | CDR3
- | TRBJ2-5 | - | TRBV5-6 | TGTGCCAGCAGCTCCGGGACTTGGGAGACCCAGTACTTC | CASSSGTWETQYF
TRBD2 | TRBJ2-7 | - | TRBV6-1 | TGTGCCAGTCTGGGGAGGGCCTACGAGCAGTACTTC | CASLGRAYEQYF
TRBD2 | TRBJ2-5 | - | TRBV5-1 | TGCGCCAGCAGCTTGCTAGGCCTGAGCGGGAGTGAAGAGACCCAGTACTTC | CASSLLGLSGSEETQYF
- | TRBJ2-5 | - | TRBV6-5 | TGTGCCAGCAGAGAACATGGAGGTGAGACCCAGTACTTC | CASREHGGETQYF
TRBD2 | TRBJ2-1 | - | TRBV5-1 | TGCGCCAGCAGCTCCGGGACTAGCGGCACGCATGACAATGAGCAGTTCTTC | CASSSGTSGTHDNEQFF
- | TRBJ1-2 | - | TRBV19 | TGTGCCAGTAGTATGAAGGGGCCTCCAGATGACTACACCTTC | CASSMKGPPDDYTF
- | TRBJ1-1 | medium-sized | TRBV5-1 | TGCGCCAGCAGCTTGAGTGAGGACACTGAAGCTTTCTTT | CASSLSEDTEAFF
- | TRBJ2-7 | - | TRBV7-2 | TGTGCCAGCAGCTTGGGGGGAGCCTCCTACGAGCAGTACTTC | CASSLGGASYEQYF
TRBD1 | TRBJ1-3 | once | TRBV30 | TGTGCCCACGGAGGCGGACAGGGTCAGTCTCGCAACACCATATATTTT | CAHGGGQGQSRNTIYF
- | TRBJ2-1 | few | TRBV7-2 | TGTGCCAGCAGCTTTAGCGGAAGCTCCTACAATGAGCAGTTCTTC | CASSFSGSSYNEQFF
TRBD1 | TRBJ2-5 | few | TRBV19 | TGTGCCAGTAGCAGGGGGCGCGAGGAGACCCAGTACTTC | CASSRGREETQYF
TRBD2 | TRBJ2-1 | - | TRBV27 | TGTGCCAGCAGTTTACTAGCGGGCTACAATGAGCAGTTCTTC | CASSLLAGYNEQFF
- | TRBJ2-3 | - | TRBV5-1 | TGCGCCAGCACGACTACTGGCGGGATGACAGATACGCAGTATTTT | CASTTTGGMTDTQYF
- | TRBJ1-6 | - | TRBV5-4 | TGTGCCAGCAGCTCCATTCAGAATTCACCCCTCCACTTT | CASSSIQNSPLHF
TRBD2 | TRBJ2-1 | - | TRBV27 | TGTGCCAGCACCTCCGGACTAGCGAGTTACAATGAGCAGTTCTTC | CASTSGLASYNEQFF
- | TRBJ1-2 | - | TRBV7-9 | TGTGCCAGCAGCTCAGTCGCGGGAGGCTATGGCTACACCTTC | CASSSVAGGYGYTF
- | TRBJ1-4 | - | TRBV29-1 | TGCAGCTCTCGGGAGGGTAATTCGGTGTTTTTT | CSSREGNSVFF
- | TRBJ2-3 | - | TRBV9 | TGTGCCAGCAGCGATAGAAGAGTGACAGATACGCAGTATTTT | CASSDRRVTDTQYF
- | TRBJ1-2 | - | TRBV28 | TGTGCCAGCAGTTTTTTAAGGGGGAAGGGGTATGGCTACACCTTC | CASSFLRGKGYGYTF
- | TRBJ2-1 | - | TRBV18 | TGTGCCAGCTCACCAGAAGCGGCGACGTACAATGAGCAGTTCTTC | CASSPEAATYNEQFF
- | TRBJ1-1 | - | TRBV25-1 | TGTGCCAGCAGACCAGCAGGGGCGGGGAACACTGAAGCTTTCTTT | CASRPAGAGNTEAFF
- | TRBJ1-1 | - | TRBV28 | TGTGCCAGCTCACAGAACACTGAAGCTTTCTTT | CASSQNTEAFF
- | TRBJ2-7 | - | TRBV7-9 | TGTGCCAGCAATTCTTCGGGGATGAGCTCCTACGAGCAGTACTTC | CASNSSGMSSYEQYF
- | TRBJ1-1 | - | TRBV28 | TGTGCCAGCAGTTCATACTCAGGGGCCACAGCCGGGAACACTGAAGCTTTCTTT | CASSSYSGATAGNTEAFF
TRBD2 | TRBJ2-3 | - | TRBV9 | TGTGCCAGCAGACTATCCGGGGCGGGAGCCTCCCCCACAGATACGCAGTATTTT | CASRLSGAGASPTDTQYF
TRBD1 | TRBJ1-1 | - | TRBV25-1 | TGTGCCAGCAGCGATGCGTATGGGACAGCAGACACTGAAGCTTTCTTT | CASSDAYGTADTEAFF
- | TRBJ1-4 | - | TRBV10-2 | TGCGCCAGCAGTGAGTCAAGGGAGAAGAGTGAAAAACTGTTTTTT | CASSESREKSEKLFF
TRBD1 | TRBJ2-5 | - | TRBV30 | TGTGCCTGGAGACGCGGGTTGGGACAGGGGCAGGAGACCCAGTACTTC | CAWRRGLGQGQETQYF
- | TRBJ1-2 | - | TRBV30 | TGTGCCTGGACACAGGGATCCTATGGCTACACCTTC | CAWTQGSYGYTF